One sample yielded the 12 T cell receptor beta chains listed below, sequenced in a study of T cell responses to AZD1222 COVID-19 vaccine (dated by TCRdb to the early 2020s). The time point label for this specimen denotes: baseline before first vaccination. Library preparation used the immunoSEQ multiplex PCR assay. TCRdb limited this immuneACCESS table to in-frame rearrangements with V and J called. A share of clones is missing; checked studies link under half to unresolved V genes, and the rest is unexplained. The sample includes around 78,000 clones, with roughly 87% observed a single time. The ten largest clones take up roughly a quarter of the sample. This sample comprised peripheral blood, obtained on day 0 of AZD1222 vaccination. All receptors derive from an adult in good health.

The chain joins TRBV28 to TRBJ2-3; TRBD2 agrees at 7 bases. The germline V gene encodes CDR1 MDHEN and CDR2 SYDVKM. The CDR3 covers 16 residues. V dropped 8 bases and J dropped 8; count of bases not matched to a gene: 19. As DNA, the CDR3 is TGTGCCAGCTATCAAGCGGGAATCGTGGGTTCTGGTACGCAGTATTTT. Protein product: CASYQAGIVGSGTQYF.

This rearrangement joins TRBV3-1 (or the pseudogene TRBV3-2) to TRBJ2-7; D is uncertain. This CDR3 comprises 14 residues. Trimming stripped 2 bases from V and 1 base from J, with 9 bases between. Germline V gene data show CDR1 as LGHDT and CDR2 as YNNKEL (reference sequence). As DNA, the CDR3 is TGTGCCAGCAGCCAACAGACGGATTCCTACGAGCAGTACTTC. Translation: CASSQQTDSYEQYF.

The chain recombines TRBV7-3 with TRBJ1-5, with unresolved D. Germline loops: CDR1 SGHTA, CDR2 FQGTGA. V lost 6 bases to trimming and J lost 7 bases, with 13 bases between them. The length of the CDR3 is 13 residues. CDR3 in DNA: TGTGCCAGCAGTCTTACGGGTGACCAGCCCCAGCATTTT. Translating gives CASSLTGDQPQHF.

The V and J genes are TRBV18 and TRBJ1-2, with no clear D. Germline CDR1 reads KGHSH; CDR2 reads LQKENI. This CDR3 is 14 amino acids long. V shed 1 base and J shed 7 bases, with 13 bases lying between them. CDR3 in amino acids: CASSPRATGSGYTF. The CDR3 DNA reads as TGTGCCAGCTCACCACGGGCGACGGGGTCTGGCTACACCTTC.

The rearrangement uses TRBV5-1 and TRBJ2-2, with 9 bases aligning to TRBD2. V was clipped by 0 bases and J by 7 bases; unmatched bases: 4. This CDR3 comprises 15 residues. The germline V gene encodes CDR1 SGHRS and CDR2 YFSETQ. The CDR3 DNA is TGCGCCAGCAGCTTGGCTAGCGGGACCCTCGGGGAGCTGTTTTTT. This gives the protein CASSLASGTLGELFF.

The CDR3 sequence: CASSYNEETQPQHF. The DNA of the CDR3 is TGTGCCAGCAGCTATAACGAGGAGACTCAGCCCCAGCATTTT. The chain has TRBV7-9 and TRBJ1-5; D unclear. The germline V and J ends were trimmed by 4 bases and 6 bases, with 13 bases remaining between them. There are 14 residues in the CDR3. Germline V gene data show CDR1 as SEHNR and CDR2 as FQNEAQ (reference sequence).

The chain carries TRBV24-1 and TRBJ2-1; tentatively, D is TRBD2 (6 bases). The CDR3 sequence is 14 residues long. Trimming removed 5 bases from V and 6 bases from J, with 13 bases in between. The germline CDR1 and CDR2 sequences are KGHDR and SFDVKD. CDR3 region: CATSGPLSGNEQFF. CDR3 DNA: TGTGCCACCAGTGGTCCCCTTAGCGGCAATGAGCAGTTCTTC.

This chain connects TRBV5-4 to TRBJ1-6; no definite D call. The CDR3 is 13 residues long. The V end lost 4 bases, the J end lost 9 bases, and 11 bases lay between the germline ends. Germline V lookup: CDR1 SGHNT, CDR2 YYREEE (reference sequence). As DNA, the CDR3 is TGTGCCAGCAGCGCAGACAAATCTTCACCCCTCCACTTT. It is translated as CASSADKSSPLHF.

The rearrangement uses TRBV3-1 (or the pseudogene TRBV3-2) and TRBJ2-1; possible D gene TRBD1, 6 bases. The V and J ends lost 1 base and 16 bases respectively, with 14 bases between them. The length of the CDR3 is 12 residues. Germline V CDR1 and CDR2: LGHDT, YNNKEL (reference sequence). The CDR3: CASSQGQGKGFF. The CDR3 nucleotides read TGTGCCAGCAGCCAAGGGCAGGGGAAAGGTTTCTTC.

This clone was counted a few times. The chain links TRBV5-1 to TRBJ2-7; tentative D call: TRBD1 (5 bases). This CDR3 is 15 amino acids long. Trimming took off 7 bases at V and 6 bases at J, with 23 bases between the two ends. Germline CDR1 is SGHRS and CDR2 is YFSETQ. CDR3 sequence: CASYPSVGPVGEQYF. The CDR3 region has the DNA TGCGCCAGCTACCCCAGTGTGGGGCCCGTTGGCGAGCAGTACTTC.

The chain has TRBV28 and TRBJ1-2, with a possible D match to TRBD1 (6 bases). Trimming left V 5 bases short and J 4 bases short, with 17 bases between. The CDR3 totals 15 residues. Per the germline V gene, CDR1 is MDHEN and CDR2 is SYDVKM. CDR3 DNA sequence: TGTGCCAGCAGTCAGGGGACCCTAAACTCCTATGGCTACACCTTC. It translates to CASSQGTLNSYGYTF.

The chain uses TRBV2 and TRBJ2-7; 11 bases are a match to TRBD1. CDR1 is SNHLY, CDR2 FYNNEI, per germline. The CDR3 runs 15 residues. J gave up 4 bases and V 7 bases, and 9 bases lay outside the gene matches. The DNA of the CDR3 is TGTGCCAGCACCCGCGCGGACAGGGGGCGGTACGAGCAGTACTTC. Translation gives CASTRADRGRYEQYF.